The 30 T cell receptor beta chains presented below share a single source sample, sequenced in a study of cytomegalovirus exposure and HLA in healthy donors. The study ran its PCR with 60 Vbeta and 13 Jbeta primers. Method: immunoSEQ multiplex PCR; TCRdb's copy keeps in-frame clones and lacks some. The repertoire includes approximately 120,000 clones, roughly 63% of them detected once, and under 6.5% sits in the top ten. Material: PBMCs. These receptor sequences come from a woman aged 70-85 years in good health and CMV-seropositive.

This clone was counted between two and nine times. The chain links TRBV5-1 to TRBJ2-2; D is perhaps TRBD1 (5 bases). This CDR3 contains 15 residues. V was pared by 5 bases and J by 4 bases, with 15 bases between. The V gene's germline CDR1 is SGHRS and CDR2 YFSETQ. The CDR3 region has the DNA TGCGCCAGCAGTTACCAGGGCTTCGGCACCGGGGAGCTGTTTTTT. As protein: CASSYQGFGTGELFF.

The chain employs TRBV6-1 and TRBJ1-2, with 9 bases fitting TRBD1. J lost 4 bases, V lost 1 base, and 1 base had no gene match. The CDR3 has 14 residues. CDR1 and CDR2 (germline): MNHNS, SASEGT. This CDR3 is CASSEGTGVYGYTF. For the CDR3, the DNA is TGTGCCAGCAGTGAAGGGACAGGGGTCTATGGCTACACCTTC.

The rearrangement links TRBV7-2 to TRBJ2-6; weak D call: TRBD2 (6 bases). V lost 5 bases to trimming and J lost 9 bases, with 14 bases between them. This CDR3 comprises 14 residues. Germline V gene lookup returns CDR1 SGHTA and CDR2 FQGNSA. The CDR3 DNA follows: TGTGCCAGCAGCCTCACGGAGGGAGTCAACGTCCTGACTTTC. Amino acid sequence: CASSLTEGVNVLTF.

This clone was seen a few times. The rearrangement uses TRBV27 and TRBJ2-2; possible D gene TRBD1, 7 bases. The CDR3 spans 13 residues. CDR1 MNHEY and CDR2 SMNVEV come from the germline V gene (reference sequence). V was pared by 9 bases and J by 6 bases, with 14 bases between. CDR3 residues: CARGGRGAGELFF. CDR3 bases: TGTGCCAGGGGGGGCAGGGGGGCCGGGGAGCTGTTTTTT.

This sequence joins TRBV2 and TRBJ1-5, with D maybe TRBD1 (5 bases). V gave up 7 bases and J gave up 0 bases, with 13 bases separating them. The germline gives CDR1 SNHLY, CDR2 FYNNEI. There are 15 residues in the CDR3. The CDR3 DNA reads as TGTGCCAGCACTATGACAGAAAATAGCAATCAGCCCCAGCATTTT. Protein product: CASTMTENSNQPQHF.

The chain employs TRBV14 and TRBJ2-4; 9 nucleotides match TRBD2. V shed 3 bases and J 5 bases; nucleotides not matched to a gene: 8. The length of the CDR3 is 16 residues. Looked up from germline, CDR1 is SGHDN and CDR2 is FVKESK. The CDR3 reads CASSQASGGPQNIQYF. The CDR3 DNA reads TGTGCCAGCAGCCAGGCCAGCGGGGGGCCCCAAAACATTCAGTACTTC.

CDR3 bases: TGTGCCATCAGTGAGACCGGGACAGCCGAGGAAGGCTACACCTTC. As protein: CAISETGTAEEGYTF. This chain links TRBV10-3 with TRBJ1-2, with 7 bases lining up with TRBD1. V shed 2 bases, J shed 8 bases, and the junction held 11 bases outside the gene matches. Germline CDR1 reads ENHRY; CDR2 reads SYGVKD. The CDR3 consists of 15 residues.

This clone appeared once. The chain couples TRBV6-4 to TRBJ1-5; no firm D call. The CDR3 length is 14 residues. V was cut by 4 bases and J by 1 base, with 8 bases left in between. CDR1 is MRHNA, CDR2 SNTAGT, per germline. CDR3 residues: CASSAEGSNQPQHF. The DNA of the CDR3 is TGTGCCAGCAGTGCGGAGGGAAGCAATCAGCCCCAGCATTTT.

The chain is built from TRBV7-2 and TRBJ1-4; TRBD1 aligns across 9 bases. V shed 5 bases and J 4 bases; nucleotides not matched to a gene: 8. Germline loops: CDR1 SGHTA, CDR2 FQGNSA. CDR3 length equals 16 residues. The CDR3 here is CASSAQGARHNEKLFF. DNA for the CDR3: TGTGCCAGCAGCGCACAGGGGGCCCGCCATAATGAAAAACTGTTTTTT.

The chain employs TRBV30 and TRBJ1-6; the D is unclear. The CDR3 loop spans 14 amino acids. V was clipped by 4 bases and J by 7 bases, with 14 bases between them. Germline V lookup: CDR1 GTSNPN, CDR2 SVGIG (reference sequence). The CDR3 nucleotides are TGTGCCTGGAACCTCGAGACGGGGAATTCACCCCTCCACTTT. Its protein product is CAWNLETGNSPLHF.

The chain recombines TRBV7-3 with TRBJ2-7; TRBD2 agrees at 7 bases. Per the germline V gene, CDR1 is SGHTA and CDR2 is FQGTGA. CDR3 length: 14 residues. V lost 9 bases and J lost 1; bases outside the gene matches: 9. This CDR3 is CARIGLVGSYEQYF. The DNA of the CDR3 is TGTGCCAGAATCGGACTAGTCGGTTCCTACGAGCAGTACTTC. The entire variable domain, with the rest obtained from reference TRBV7-3 and TRBJ2-7, is as follows: GAGVSQTPSNKVTEKGKYVELRCDPISGHTALYWYRQSLGQGPEFLIYFQGTGAADDSGLPNDRFFAVRPEGSVSTLKIQRTERGDSAVYLCARIGLVGSYEQYFGPGTRLTVT.

This rearrangement joins TRBV4-1 to TRBJ2-7, with a tentative D call TRBD1 (5 bases). Germline-derived CDR1 and CDR2 are MGHRA and YSYEKL. V shed 4 bases and J shed 3 bases, with 19 bases lying between them. The CDR3 contains 16 residues. CDR3 region: CASSPDMLTSNYEQYF. The CDR3 nucleotides read TGCGCCAGCAGCCCGGACATGCTAACATCCAACTACGAGCAGTACTTC.

In its sample, this clone was seen a few times. V and J are TRBV27 and TRBJ1-1, with D unclear. The germline V gene encodes CDR1 MNHEY and CDR2 SMNVEV (reference sequence). The CDR3 length is 14 residues. V was clipped by 4 bases and J by 1 base, with 10 bases between them. CDR3 sequence: CASSWRGKNTEAFF. The CDR3 nucleotides read TGTGCCAGCAGTTGGAGAGGGAAGAACACTGAAGCTTTCTTT.

The chain joins TRBV13 to TRBJ1-4; 7 positions agree with TRBD1. Germline V lookup: CDR1 PRHDT, CDR2 FYEKMQ (reference sequence). Trimming cost V 3 bases and J 5 bases; bases outside gene matches: 3. This CDR3 region has 14 residues. CDR3 in amino acids: CASSFRGANEKLFF. CDR3 DNA sequence: TGTGCCAGCAGCTTCAGGGGGGCGAATGAAAAACTGTTTTTT. The complete variable domain, with remaining parts taken from reference TRBV13 and TRBJ1-4, reads AAGVIQSPRHLIKEKRETATLKCYPIPRHDTVYWYQQGPGQDPQFLISFYEKMQSDKGSIPDRFSAQQFSDYHSELNMSSLELGDSALYFCASSFRGANEKLFFGSGTQLSVL.

V is TRBV7-2 and J is TRBJ1-3; perhaps TRBD1 as D (5 bases). The CDR3 spans 16 residues. V was trimmed by 5 bases and J by 2 bases, leaving 16 bases between them. CDR1 is SGHTA and CDR2 is FQGNSA in the germline V gene. In DNA form, the CDR3 reads TGTGCCAGCAGCCCGGGGGGTTTAAGTGCTGGAAACACCATATATTTT. This codes for CASSPGGLSAGNTIYF. The variable domain in full, completed from reference TRBV7-2 and TRBJ1-3, reads GAGVSQSPSNKVTEKGKDVELRCDPISGHTALYWYRQSLGQGLEFLIYFQGNSAPDKSGLPSDRFSAERTGGSVSTLTIQRTQQEDSAVYLCASSPGGLSAGNTIYFGEGSWLTVV.

Of note for this clone: Because the CDR3's place on the DNA is in doubt, the DNA is left out and the CDR3 is given as listed by TCRdb. This rearrangement joins TRBV6-5 to TRBJ2-3; the listed D gene, TRBD1, was not tested against the DNA. Germline CDR1 and CDR2: MNHEY and SVGAGI. The CDR3 is 14 amino acids in total, end residues counted. CDR3 amino acids: CASSSGQGADTQYF.

This clone has a single count. The gene calls are TRBV5-1 and TRBJ2-7, with a weak D call TRBD2 (5 bases). The V end was cut by 0 bases, the J end by 3 bases, with 22 bases between. Germline V lookup: CDR1 SGHRS, CDR2 YFSETQ. The CDR3 is made up of 18 amino acids. The CDR3 DNA is TGCGCCAGCAGCTTGGCCCTCTCGGGGATTGGAGGTCACTACGAGCAGTACTTC. As protein: CASSLALSGIGGHYEQYF.

The chain recombines TRBV19 with TRBJ1-1; D gene ambiguous. This CDR3 region has 13 residues. With 4 bases removed from V and 2 bases from J, the gap between germline ends came to 8 bases. Germline V gives CDR1 LNHDA, CDR2 SQIVND (reference sequence). The CDR3 is CASSTTENTEAFF. CDR3 nucleotide sequence: TGTGCCAGTAGTACTACAGAAAACACTGAAGCTTTCTTT.

The J gene is TRBJ2-7, the V gene TRBV7-6, with 8 positions matching TRBD1. V shed 3 bases and J 1 base; nucleotides not matched to a gene: 2. The CDR3 is made up of 14 amino acids. Per the germline V gene, CDR1 is SGHVS and CDR2 is FNYEAQ. This chain's CDR3 is CASSFGTGSYEQYF. The CDR3 DNA follows: TGTGCCAGCAGCTTCGGGACAGGTTCCTACGAGCAGTACTTC. Variable domain in full (rest from reference TRBV7-6 and TRBJ2-7): GAGVSQSPRYKVTKRGQDVALRCDPISGHVSLYWYRQALGQGPEFLTYFNYEAQQDKSGLPNDRFSAERPEGSISTLTIQRTEQRDSAMYRCASSFGTGSYEQYFGPGTRLTVT.

This chain uses TRBV5-8 with TRBJ1-6; 11 bases map to TRBD1. After removal of 4 bases from V and 9 bases from J, the junction contained 15 bases not matched to a gene. Germline V lookup: CDR1 SGHTS, CDR2 YDEGEE. The CDR3 has 18 amino acids. CDR3 sequence: CASSQWTGGPVGASPLHF. CDR3 nucleotide sequence: TGTGCCAGCAGCCAGTGGACAGGGGGCCCTGTCGGAGCTTCACCCCTCCACTTT. The variable domain in full, with the rest retrieved from reference TRBV5-8 and TRBJ1-6, is EAGVTQSPTHLIKTRGQQATLRCSPISGHTSVYWYQQALGLGLQFLLWYDEGEERNRGNFPPRFSGRQFPNYSSELNVNALELEDSALYLCASSQWTGGPVGASPLHFGNGTRLTVT.

The chain carries TRBV11-2 and TRBJ1-1, with D possibly TRBD1 on 5 matching bases. Trimming took 2 bases from V and 1 from J, leaving 14 bases between them. The CDR3 spans 16 residues. CDR1 and CDR2 (germline): SGHAT, FQNNGV. CDR3 bases: TGTGCCAGCAGCTTATGGGCAGGGCAGAAGAACACTGAAGCTTTCTTT. Encoded protein: CASSLWAGQKNTEAFF.

V is TRBV10-3 and J is TRBJ1-1; D possibly corresponds to TRBD1 (6 bases). This CDR3 is 14 amino acids long. Germline V gene lookup returns CDR1 ENHRY and CDR2 SYGVKD. Trimming took 6 bases from V and 0 from J, leaving 11 bases between them. The CDR3 spells CAISIGQMNTEAFF. The CDR3 coding sequence is TGTGCCATCAGCATAGGACAGATGAACACTGAAGCTTTCTTT.

In DNA form, the CDR3 reads TGTGCCAGCAGTTACGGGCAGGGCTTTAATTCACCCCTCCACTTT. It encodes CASSYGQGFNSPLHF. This rearrangement joins TRBV6-6 to TRBJ1-6; tentatively, D is TRBD1 (5 bases). The CDR3 spans 15 residues. CDR1 and CDR2 from the germline V gene are MNHNY and SVGAGI (reference sequence). Trimming stripped 2 bases from V and 6 bases from J, with 11 bases between.

This sequence joins TRBV7-2 and TRBJ2-7; the match to TRBD2 covers 7 bases. The V segment lost 3 bases and the J segment 3 bases; nucleotides outside the gene matches: 8. The CDR3 length is 15 residues. Germline V gene lookup returns CDR1 SGHTA and CDR2 FQGNSA. The CDR3 DNA reads TGTGCCAGCAGCTTGACTAGCCTGGGGATCTACGAGCAGTACTTC. Translated: CASSLTSLGIYEQYF. The full variable domain, with the rest looked up from reference TRBV7-2 and TRBJ2-7, is GAGVSQSPSNKVTEKGKDVELRCDPISGHTALYWYRQSLGQGLEFLIYFQGNSAPDKSGLPSDRFSAERTGGSVSTLTIQRTQQEDSAVYLCASSLTSLGIYEQYFGPGTRLTVT.

V usage is TRBV29-1 and J usage is TRBJ1-2; 7 bases match TRBD1. CDR1 SQVTM and CDR2 ANQGSEA come from the germline V gene. V lost 6 bases to trimming and J lost 8 bases; unmatched junction nucleotides: 15. This CDR3 contains 14 residues. This CDR3 is CSVDDREEMRGYTF. In nucleotides, the CDR3 is TGCAGCGTGGACGACAGGGAAGAAATGAGAGGCTACACCTTC.

This clone was counted between two and nine times. V is TRBV7-2 and J is TRBJ2-6, with unresolved D. From germline, CDR1 is SGHTA and CDR2 FQGNSA. Trimming left V 0 bases short and J 0 bases short, with 9 bases between. The CDR3 extends over 17 amino acids. This CDR3 reads CASSLAHRSSGANVLTF. As DNA, the CDR3 is TGTGCCAGCAGCTTAGCCCACCGGAGCTCTGGGGCCAACGTCCTGACTTTC.

This chain joins TRBV6-5 and TRBJ2-4; the D gene is possibly TRBD2 (6 bases). From germline, CDR1 is MNHEY and CDR2 SVGAGI. The CDR3 is 15 amino acids. V was shortened by 0 bases and J by 3 bases, with 9 bases between the two germline ends. CDR3 sequence: CASSYSQGGKNIQYF. DNA of the CDR3: TGTGCCAGCAGTTACTCTCAGGGAGGCAAAAACATTCAGTACTTC.

V gene TRBV6-5 combines with J gene TRBJ1-1; tentative D call: TRBD1 (5 bases). Germline values: CDR1 MNHEY, CDR2 SVGAGI. CDR3 size: 13 residues. V gave up 9 bases and J gave up 1 base, with 12 bases separating them. The DNA for the CDR3 is TGTGCCAGTCGACCGACAGCGAACACTGAAGCTTTCTTT. Protein sequence: CASRPTANTEAFF.

The chain carries TRBV6-1 and TRBJ1-2; no reliable D call. CDR1 and CDR2 from the germline V gene are MNHNS and SASEGT. V was trimmed by 6 bases and J by 8 bases, leaving 7 bases between them. The CDR3 covers 10 residues. The CDR3 DNA reads TGTGCCAGCAGCCTAACGGGCTACACCTTC. Its protein is CASSLTGYTF.

V gene TRBV7-9 combines with J gene TRBJ2-7; a possible D gene is TRBD1 (5 bases). The germline V gene encodes CDR1 SEHNR and CDR2 FQNEAQ (reference sequence). The CDR3 is 15 amino acids. Deletions cut 1 base from V and 3 bases from J, with 13 bases between. This chain's CDR3 is CASSLGETVRYEQYF. CDR3 nucleotides: TGTGCCAGCAGCTTAGGAGAGACAGTTCGCTACGAGCAGTACTTC.